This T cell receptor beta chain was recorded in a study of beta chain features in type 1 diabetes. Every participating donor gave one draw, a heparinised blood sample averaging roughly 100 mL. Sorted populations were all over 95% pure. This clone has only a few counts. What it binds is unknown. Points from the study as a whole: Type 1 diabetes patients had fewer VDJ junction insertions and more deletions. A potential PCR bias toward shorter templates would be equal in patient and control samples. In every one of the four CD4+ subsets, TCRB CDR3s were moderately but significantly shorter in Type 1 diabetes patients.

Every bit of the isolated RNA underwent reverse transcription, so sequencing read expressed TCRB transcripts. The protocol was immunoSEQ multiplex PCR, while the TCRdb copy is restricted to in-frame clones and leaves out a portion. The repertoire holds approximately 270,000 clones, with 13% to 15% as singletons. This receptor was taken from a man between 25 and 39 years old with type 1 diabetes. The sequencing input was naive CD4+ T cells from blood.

The CDR3 reads CASSERSYNEQFF. CDR3 DNA sequence: TGTGCCAGCAGTGAGCGGTCCTACAATGAGCAGTTCTTC. The rearrangement uses TRBV25-1 and TRBJ2-1; D remains unclear. V lost 3 bases and J lost 1, with 4 bases in between. Per germline, CDR1 MGHDK and CDR2 SYGVNS. This CDR3 has 13 amino acids.